These 15 T cell receptor beta chains originate from one sample sequenced in a study of Graves' ophthalmopathy and Graves' hyperthyroidism. From RNA, the CDR3 regions of TCR beta chains were amplified and sequenced. RT-PCR was first run with HTBI primers, then multiplex PCR in a second round. Via MiXCR, TCRdb re-called the multiplex PCR reads, giving one row per CDR3 protein. The sample carries around 1.1 million distinct CDR3 sequences, approximately 35% recorded once. The sample consisted of peripheral blood or thyroid tissue (not recorded which). The receptors originated from an adult man with Graves' hyperthyroidism.

This clonotype came up once. This chain joins TRBV7-9 and TRBJ2-5; D may be TRBD2 (5 bases). The germline CDR1 and CDR2 sequences are SEHNR and FQNEAQ (reference sequence). Trimming removed 5 bases at V and 2 bases at J, with 18 bases between. The CDR3 loop spans 16 amino acids. CDR3 bases: TGTGCCAGCAGCAGAACTCCCCCAGCGGATCAAGAGACCCAGTACTTC. Protein sequence: CASSRTPPADQETQYF.

This clonotype has only a few counts. The chain combines TRBV4-1 with TRBJ1-3, with a possible D match to TRBD1 (5 bases). Between the trimmed V and J ends, which lost 5 bases and 0 bases, there was a span of 11 bases. This CDR3 has 15 amino acids. Germline-derived CDR1 and CDR2 are MGHRA and YSYEKL. CDR3 sequence (DNA): TGCGCCAGCAGCTTACAGGAGGGCTCTGGAAACACCATATATTTT. This translates into CASSLQEGSGNTIYF.

The gene calls are TRBV10-2 and TRBJ2-7; D is perhaps TRBD2 (5 bases). The V gene's germline CDR1 is WSHSY and CDR2 SAAADI. Trimming stripped 4 bases from V and 0 bases from J, with 13 bases between. The CDR3 is 15 amino acids. The CDR3 spells CASSAREGISYEQYF. CDR3 DNA: TGCGCCAGCAGTGCCAGAGAGGGCATCTCCTACGAGCAGTACTTC.

This clonotype was counted between two and nine times. The gene calls are TRBV10-3 and TRBJ1-5, with 8 bases that match TRBD1. J lost 0 bases, V lost 10 bases, and 14 bases had no gene match. The germline CDR1 and CDR2 sequences are ENHRY and SYGVKD. The CDR3 covers 17 residues. The CDR3, as DNA: TGTGCCAGTAGACCGACAGGGGCGAGCTATAGCAATCAGCCCCAGCATTTT. Amino acids: CASRPTGASYSNQPQHF.

This chain links TRBV5-1 with TRBJ2-5, with 13 bases aligning to TRBD2. Germline V gene sequence: CDR1 SGHRS, CDR2 YFSETQ. The V segment lost 0 bases and the J segment 7 bases; nucleotides outside the gene matches: 3. The length of the CDR3 is 15 residues. The CDR3 sequence is CASSLGLAGGVTQYF. The CDR3 DNA reads TGCGCCAGCAGCTTGGGACTAGCGGGAGGAGTGACCCAGTACTTC.

In its sample, this clonotype was seen many times. This sequence joins TRBV29-1 and TRBJ1-2, with a possible D match to TRBD1 (5 bases). CDR1 SQVTM and CDR2 ANQGSEA come from the germline V gene. V was clipped by 7 bases and J by 9 bases, with 21 bases between them. The CDR3 is made up of 13 amino acids. CDR3 amino acids: CSETSLGRRSYTF. In DNA, the CDR3 is TGCAGCGAAACCTCTTTGGGACGAAGAAGCTACACCTTC.

This clonotype came up many times. The V call is TRBV6-2 or TRBV6-3, the J call TRBJ1-1, with no clear D. Germline CDR1 and CDR2: MNHEY and SVGEGT. The CDR3 sequence is 13 residues long. Trimming took off 0 bases at V and 4 bases at J, with 6 bases between the two ends. The CDR3 bases are TGTGCCAGCAGTTACTCTCCACGCACTGAAGCTTTCTTT. This sequence encodes CASSYSPRTEAFF.

In this sample, this clonotype turned up many times. The chain has TRBV4-3 and TRBJ1-1, with D perhaps TRBD1 (6 bases). V lost 0 bases and J lost 6, with 14 bases in between. This CDR3 comprises 15 residues. Germline CDR1 reads LGHNA; CDR2 reads YSLEER. The CDR3 DNA sequence: TGCGCCAGCAGCCAAGACGGGAAGGGGGACGCTGAAGCTTTCTTT. It specifies CASSQDGKGDAEAFF.

This clonotype was detected ten times or more. The chain couples TRBV4-3 to TRBJ2-7; D is unresolved. Trimming took 1 base from V and 3 from J, leaving 13 bases between them. The CDR3 is made up of 15 amino acids. The germline V gene encodes CDR1 LGHNA and CDR2 YSLEER. The CDR3: CASSQASGLGYEQYF. The CDR3 DNA is TGCGCCAGCAGCCAAGCTTCCGGGCTGGGCTACGAGCAGTACTTC.

The V gene is TRBV20-1, the J gene TRBJ2-2; D not certain. Looked up from germline, CDR1 is DFQATT and CDR2 is SNEGSKA (reference sequence). Trimming left V 2 bases short and J 0 bases short, with 16 bases between. The CDR3 runs 17 residues. CDR3 region: CSARILAKTPNTGELFF. CDR3 in DNA: TGCAGTGCTAGAATTCTGGCGAAAACTCCGAACACCGGGGAGCTGTTTTTT.

This clonotype appeared many times. J is TRBJ1-5 and V is TRBV10-2; TRBD1 matches at 7 bases. V trimming: 0 bases; J trimming: 6 bases; junction bases outside the gene matches: 2. Germline CDR1 reads WSHSY; CDR2 reads SAAADI. The CDR3 totals 14 residues. The CDR3 loop is CASSESGGGQPQHF. The CDR3 bases are TGCGCCAGCAGTGAGTCAGGGGGCGGTCAGCCCCAGCATTTT.

A few counts support this clonotype. The rearrangement links TRBV4-3 to TRBJ2-7; 8 nucleotides match TRBD2. The CDR3 sequence is 17 residues long. The trim removed 0 bases at V and 0 bases at J, leaving 7 bases unmatched. Germline CDR1 reads LGHNA; CDR2 reads YSLEER. DNA of the CDR3: TGCGCCAGCAGCCAAGATCGCGCAGCGGGGGCCTCCTACGAGCAGTACTTC. Translating gives CASSQDRAAGASYEQYF.

Details on this clonotype: A much larger clone lies one base from this, so it may be a read error. The chain employs TRBV12-3 or TRBV12-4 and TRBJ1-5; weak D call: TRBD1 (5 bases). V was clipped by 5 bases and J by 6 bases, with 14 bases between them. CDR3 length equals 14 residues. This chain's CDR3 is CASSGSGLGQPQHF. The CDR3 coding sequence is TGTGCCAGCAGTGGGTCAGGGTTGGGTCAGCCCCAGCATTTT.

This clonotype showed up many times. The rearrangement links TRBV4-3 to TRBJ1-6, with D perhaps matching TRBD1 (6 bases). The CDR3 covers 14 residues. CDR1 is LGHNA, CDR2 YSLEER, per germline. Between the trimmed V and J ends, which lost 4 bases and 9 bases, there was a span of 13 bases. The CDR3 here is CASSRTDFGSPLHF. The CDR3 DNA reads TGCGCCAGCAGCCGGACAGATTTTGGTTCACCCCTCCACTTT.

This chain joins TRBV10-3 and TRBJ2-7; 7 bases fit TRBD1. J gave up 7 bases and V 0 bases, and 15 bases lay outside the gene matches. Germline CDR1 is ENHRY and CDR2 is SYGVKD. This CDR3 has 17 residues. CDR3 nucleotides: TGTGCCATCAGTGAGTCTTTAGAAGGGTTAGGGGGCAATGAGCAGTACTTC. Translating gives CAISESLEGLGGNEQYF.